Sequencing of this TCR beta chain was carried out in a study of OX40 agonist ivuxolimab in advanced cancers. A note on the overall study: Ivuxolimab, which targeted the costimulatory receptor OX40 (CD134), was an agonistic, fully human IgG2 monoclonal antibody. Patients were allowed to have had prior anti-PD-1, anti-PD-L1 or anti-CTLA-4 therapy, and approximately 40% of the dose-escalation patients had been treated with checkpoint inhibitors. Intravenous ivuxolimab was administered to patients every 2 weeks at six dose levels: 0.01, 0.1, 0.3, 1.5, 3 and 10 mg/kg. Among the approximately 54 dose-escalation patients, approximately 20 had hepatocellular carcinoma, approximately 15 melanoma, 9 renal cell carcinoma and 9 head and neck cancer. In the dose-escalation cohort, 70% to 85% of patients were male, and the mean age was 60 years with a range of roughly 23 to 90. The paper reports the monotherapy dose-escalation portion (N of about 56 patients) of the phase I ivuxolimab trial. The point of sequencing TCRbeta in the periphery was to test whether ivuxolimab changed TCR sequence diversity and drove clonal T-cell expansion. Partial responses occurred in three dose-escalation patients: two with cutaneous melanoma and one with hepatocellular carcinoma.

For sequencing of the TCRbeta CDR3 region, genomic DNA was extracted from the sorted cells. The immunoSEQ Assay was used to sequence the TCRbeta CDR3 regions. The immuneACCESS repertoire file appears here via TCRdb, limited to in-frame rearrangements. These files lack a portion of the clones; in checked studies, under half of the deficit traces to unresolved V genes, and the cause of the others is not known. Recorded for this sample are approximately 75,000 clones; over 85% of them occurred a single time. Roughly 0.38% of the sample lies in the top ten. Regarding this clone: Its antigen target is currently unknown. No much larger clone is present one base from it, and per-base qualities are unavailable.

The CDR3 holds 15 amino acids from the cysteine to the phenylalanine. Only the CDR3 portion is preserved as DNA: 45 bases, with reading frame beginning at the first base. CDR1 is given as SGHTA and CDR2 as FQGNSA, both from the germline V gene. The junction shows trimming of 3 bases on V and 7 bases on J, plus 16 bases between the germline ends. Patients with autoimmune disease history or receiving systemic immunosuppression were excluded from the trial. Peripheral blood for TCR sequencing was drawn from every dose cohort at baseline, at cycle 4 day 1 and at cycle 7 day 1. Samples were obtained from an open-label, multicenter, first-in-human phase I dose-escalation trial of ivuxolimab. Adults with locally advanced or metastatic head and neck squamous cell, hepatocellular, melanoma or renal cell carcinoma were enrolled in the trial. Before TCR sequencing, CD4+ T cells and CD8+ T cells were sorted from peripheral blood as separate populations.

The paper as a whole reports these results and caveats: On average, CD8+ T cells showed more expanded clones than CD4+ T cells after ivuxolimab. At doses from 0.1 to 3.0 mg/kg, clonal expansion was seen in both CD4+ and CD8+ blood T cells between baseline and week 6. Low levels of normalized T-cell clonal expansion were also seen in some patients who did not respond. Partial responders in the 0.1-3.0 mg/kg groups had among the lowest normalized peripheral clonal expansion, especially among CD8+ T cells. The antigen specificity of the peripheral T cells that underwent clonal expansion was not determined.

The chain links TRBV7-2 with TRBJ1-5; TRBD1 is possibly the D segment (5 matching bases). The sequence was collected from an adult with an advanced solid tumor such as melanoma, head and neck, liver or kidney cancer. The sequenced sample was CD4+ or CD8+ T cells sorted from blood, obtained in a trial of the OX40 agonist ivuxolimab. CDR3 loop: CASSFLEGPPQPQHF. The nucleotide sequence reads TGTGCCAGCAGCTTTCTGGAGGGGCCCCCCCAGCCCCAGCATTTT.